This TCR beta chain was documented in a study of technical replicates of blood from several donors. Produced via immunoSEQ multiplex PCR; TCRdb's table is partial and in-frame only. The data show about 88,000 clones, 85% to 95% seen once. The germline CDR1 and CDR2 sequences are LGHNA and YNFKEQ. The CDR3 sequence is 19 residues long. The V segment lost 0 bases and the J segment 1 base; nucleotides outside the gene matches: 14. The sequenced sample consisted of T cells isolated from PBMCs. The clonotype was recovered from a human donor in good health. The chain recombines TRBV4-2 with TRBJ2-7; 8 bases line up with TRBD1. The CDR3 DNA is TGTGCCAGCAGCCAAGAGGTTTTCGGGTCAGGGGGCGGGTCCTACGAGCAGTACTTC. Its translation is CASSQEVFGSGGGSYEQYF.